The 9 T cell receptor beta chains below all came from one sample that was sequenced in a study of blood T cells in healthy people across ages. Combining a sample-barcoded 5' primer with a J-beta primer mix, a second PCR ran for roughly 7 to 12 cycles. TCRdb re-called the 5' RACE reads with MiXCR, one entry per CDR3 protein. The sample lists about 1 million distinct CDR3 sequences, 35% to 55% seen once, with 18% in the top ten. The sample consisted of blood. All receptors come from a woman aged 60-70 years in good health.

The chain has TRBV12-3 or TRBV12-4 and TRBJ2-3; 7 bases are a match to TRBD2. This CDR3 is 17 amino acids long. Trimming at V came to 2 bases and at J to 0 bases, leaving 8 bases not matched to a gene. The chain's CDR3 is CASSLMASGTSTDTQYF. In nucleotides, the CDR3 is TGTGCCAGCAGTTTAATGGCTAGCGGCACTAGCACAGATACGCAGTATTTT.

This clonotype was observed a single time. The chain joins TRBV20-1 to TRBJ2-1; 10 nucleotides match TRBD2. The CDR3 runs 15 residues. Germline assignment: CDR1 DFQATT and CDR2 SNEGSKA (reference sequence). V lost 1 base, J lost 4 bases, and 4 bases stayed unmatched. CDR3 nucleotide sequence: TGCAGTGCTAGAGTTGAACTAGCGGGATACAATGAGCAGTTCTTC. It is translated as CSARVELAGYNEQFF.

The chain combines TRBV11-3 with TRBJ2-3; TRBD1 might be the D (5 bases). Looked up from germline, CDR1 is SGHNT and CDR2 is YENEEA. The CDR3 is 15 amino acids. V shed 4 bases and J shed 0 bases, with 11 bases lying between them. In DNA, the CDR3 is TGTGCCAGCAGCTGGCAGGGTAGGAGCACAGATACGCAGTATTTT. Translating gives CASSWQGRSTDTQYF.

This clonotype was seen only a few times. The gene calls are TRBV7-8 and TRBJ2-7; D is undetermined. This CDR3 has 17 residues. Germline CDR1 SGHVS, CDR2 FQNEAQ. Trimming took off 5 bases at V and 0 bases at J, with 20 bases between the two ends. CDR3 in amino acids: CASSPSAAGGLSYEQYF. CDR3 in DNA: TGTGCCAGCAGCCCATCCGCGGCCGGTGGGCTCTCCTACGAGCAGTACTTC.

This chain joins TRBV29-1 and TRBJ2-5; D may be TRBD1 (6 bases). Deletions cut 3 bases from V and 11 bases from J, with 22 bases between. The CDR3 extends over 14 amino acids. The germline V gene has CDR1 SQVTM and CDR2 ANQGSEA. The CDR3 reads CSVEARTVYNEQYF. CDR3 DNA: TGCAGCGTTGAGGCCCGGACAGTTTACAATGAGCAGTACTTC. The full variable domain, completed using reference TRBV29-1 and TRBJ2-5, is SAVISQKPSRDICQRGTSLTIQCQVDSQVTMMFWYRQQPGQSLTLIATANQGSEATYESGFVIDKFPISRPNLTFSTLTVSNMSPEDSSIYLCSVEARTVYNEQYFGPGTRLLVL.

CDR3 coding DNA: TGCGCCAGCAGCGGAATAAAAGAGACCCAGTACTTC. It yields the protein CASSGIKETQYF. The gene calls are TRBV5-1 and TRBJ2-5, with D hard to call. Trimming took off 4 bases at V and 3 bases at J, with 7 bases between the two ends. The CDR3 consists of 12 residues. Germline-derived CDR1 and CDR2 are SGHRS and YFSETQ.

A few counts support this clonotype. The gene calls are TRBV5-1 and TRBJ2-6; no clear D gene. This CDR3 is built from 11 residues. From germline, CDR1 is SGHRS and CDR2 YFSETQ. The V gene lost 3 bases and the J gene lost 12 bases, with 7 bases spanning the gap. CDR3 DNA sequence: TGCGCCAGCAGCTCGGGCCTCGTCCTGACTTTC. Its protein product is CASSSGLVLTF.

The rearrangement joins TRBV19 to TRBJ2-1, with 8 bases matching TRBD2. The J call may be wrong; the DNA end is better matched by TRBJ2-7. This CDR3 has 16 residues. From germline, CDR1 is LNHDA and CDR2 SQIVND (reference sequence). The CDR3 nucleotides are TGTGCCAGTAGTAAACTAGCGGAGCCTTCCTACAATGAGCAGTACTTC. It yields the protein CASSKLAEPSYNEQYF.

CDR3 loop: CSATGDSEAFF. The CDR3 DNA sequence: TGCAGTGCCACGGGGGACAGTGAAGCTTTCTTT. V gene TRBV20-1 combines with J gene TRBJ1-1; 7 bases map to TRBD1. This CDR3 has 11 amino acids. Germline CDR1 is DFQATT and CDR2 is SNEGSKA (reference sequence). Trimming cost V 6 bases and J 7 bases; bases outside gene matches: 5.